The 13 T cell receptor beta chains reported below all come from one sample, sequenced in a study of blood T cell repertoires in COVID-19. The assay was immunoSEQ multiplex PCR, and TCRdb's table has in-frame clones only and misses some. Of 310,000 or so clones in the sample, more than 80% were seen once. The sample comprised peripheral blood. All receptors derive from a man between 18 and 35 years old who had recovered from COVID-19.

V usage is TRBV4-3 and J usage is TRBJ1-1, with D unclear. The ends were cut back, 0 bases at V and 0 bases at J, with 8 bases in the middle. The CDR3 sequence is 15 residues long. CDR1 is LGHNA, CDR2 YSLEER, per germline. Here the CDR3 DNA reads TGCGCCAGCAGCCAAGATAATTCTGTGAACACTGAAGCTTTCTTT. Encoded protein: CASSQDNSVNTEAFF.

The V call is TRBV2, the J call TRBJ1-1; the D gene is possibly TRBD1 (6 bases). V lost 7 bases to trimming and J lost 3 bases, with 12 bases between them. CDR3 length equals 13 residues. Germline lookup yields CDR1 SNHLY and CDR2 FYNNEI. Here the CDR3 reads CASNLQGYTEAFF. For the CDR3, the DNA is TGTGCCAGCAATTTACAGGGATACACTGAAGCTTTCTTT.

CDR3 region: CASSLDRGNGYTF. DNA of the CDR3: TGTGCCAGCAGCCTCGACAGGGGGAATGGCTACACCTTC. This rearrangement joins TRBV7-9 to TRBJ1-2; TRBD1 matches 9 bases. CDR1 is SEHNR and CDR2 is FQNEAQ in the germline V gene (reference sequence). The CDR3 extends over 13 amino acids. The V segment lost 5 bases and the J segment 6 bases; nucleotides outside the gene matches: 4.

The chain recombines TRBV5-4 with TRBJ2-1; TRBD1 might be the D (5 bases). The V gene lost 2 bases and the J gene lost 5 bases, with 17 bases spanning the gap. The CDR3 has 16 residues. The germline gives CDR1 SGHNT, CDR2 YYREEE (reference sequence). The CDR3 DNA is TGTGCCAGCAGCTTTGGGGCAGTTACTCTTAACAATGAGCAGTTCTTC. Translation: CASSFGAVTLNNEQFF. Full variable domain (missing parts from reference TRBV5-4 and TRBJ2-1): ETGVTQSPTHLIKTRGQQVTLRCSSQSGHNTVSWYQQALGQGPQFIFQYYREEENGRGNFPPRFSGLQFPNYSSELNVNALELDDSALYLCASSFGAVTLNNEQFFGPGTRLTVL.

The V and J genes are TRBV5-3 and TRBJ2-6; 7 positions agree with TRBD2. TRBV5-3 is designated an ORF whose function remains uncertain. The CDR3 sequence is 18 residues long. Trimming cost V 4 bases and J 5 bases; bases outside gene matches: 15. CDR3 in amino acids: CARSGKRGPKRRANVLTF. CDR3 nucleotide sequence: TGTGCCAGAAGCGGGAAGCGGGGACCCAAAAGACGGGCCAACGTCCTGACTTTC.

The J gene is TRBJ2-5, the V gene TRBV15, with TRBD1 identical over 7 bases. V lost 1 base, J lost 7 bases, and 12 bases stayed unmatched. The CDR3 spans 16 residues. Per the germline V gene, CDR1 is LNHNV and CDR2 is YYDKDF (reference sequence). The CDR3 spells CATSRAMTGNAGTQYF. The CDR3 DNA reads TGTGCCACCAGCAGAGCCATGACAGGGAACGCGGGGACCCAGTACTTC.

As to this clone: Within the sample, other DNA sequences also encode this same CDR3. The J gene is TRBJ1-1, the V gene TRBV12-3 or TRBV12-4; D is uncertain. This CDR3 has 12 amino acids. V lost 3 bases and J lost 5, with 7 bases in between. The DNA for the CDR3 is TGTGCCAGCAGTTTGTCGAGGACTGAAGCTTTCTTT. Translated: CASSLSRTEAFF.

The chain carries TRBV19 and TRBJ2-1; D is possibly TRBD1 (6 bases). With 0 bases removed from V and 7 bases from J, the gap between germline ends came to 13 bases. The V gene's germline CDR1 is LNHDA and CDR2 SQIVND (reference sequence). This CDR3 has 15 residues. CDR3 sequence: CASSIDEGVWNEQFF. In DNA, the CDR3 is TGTGCCAGTAGTATAGATGAGGGGGTATGGAATGAGCAGTTCTTC.

The chain uses TRBV3-1 (or the pseudogene TRBV3-2) and TRBJ2-1; no reliable D call. V lost 0 bases and J lost 6, with 12 bases in between. Germline V gene sequence: CDR1 LGHDT, CDR2 YNNKEL (reference sequence). The CDR3 has 15 amino acids. The CDR3 nucleotides read TGTGCCAGCAGCCAAGACCCCTTTGCGAGCAATGAGCAGTTCTTC. Translated: CASSQDPFASNEQFF.

The CDR3 DNA is TGTGCCAGCAGCCTTGACAGCAACACTGAAGCTTTCTTT. It is translated as CASSLDSNTEAFF. This sequence joins TRBV7-9 and TRBJ1-1; D might be TRBD1 (5 bases). Germline-derived CDR1 and CDR2 are SEHNR and FQNEAQ (reference sequence). The CDR3 loop spans 13 amino acids. Trimming took off 5 bases at V and 2 bases at J, with 9 bases between the two ends. Full variable domain (rest looked up from reference TRBV7-9 and TRBJ1-1): DTGVSQNPRHKITKRGQNVTFRCDPISEHNRLYWYRQTLGQGPEFLTYFQNEAQLEKSRLLSDRFSAERPKGSFSTLEIQRTEQGDSAMYLCASSLDSNTEAFFGQGTRLTVV.

The genes are TRBV10-1 and TRBJ1-1; D is possibly TRBD1 (5 bases). The CDR3 extends over 16 amino acids. Germline CDR1 is WNHNN and CDR2 is SYGVQD (reference sequence). V shed 2 bases and J shed 2 bases, with 15 bases lying between them. The CDR3, as DNA: TGCGCCAGCAGTGAGAAGGTAGGGGCAGGAAACACTGAAGCTTTCTTT. Amino acid sequence: CASSEKVGAGNTEAFF.

The J gene is TRBJ1-5, the V gene TRBV27; TRBD1 matches 7 bases. CDR1 is MNHEY, CDR2 SMNVEV, per germline (reference sequence). The CDR3 contains 15 residues. Trimming took 5 bases from V and 4 from J; bases not matched to a gene: 8. The CDR3 DNA follows: TGTGCCAGCAGTCCAGCCGGGACAGCGAATCAGCCCCAGCATTTT. Translation gives CASSPAGTANQPQHF.

V usage is TRBV5-4 and J usage is TRBJ2-6, with D tentatively TRBD1 (6 bases). The V and J ends lost 0 bases and 4 bases respectively, with 14 bases between them. Germline CDR1 and CDR2: SGHNT and YYREEE (reference sequence). The CDR3 length is 17 residues. The CDR3 DNA sequence: TGTGCCAGCAGCTTGGCCGACAGGCAGGGGGGGGCCAACGTCCTGACTTTC. This gives the protein CASSLADRQGGANVLTF.